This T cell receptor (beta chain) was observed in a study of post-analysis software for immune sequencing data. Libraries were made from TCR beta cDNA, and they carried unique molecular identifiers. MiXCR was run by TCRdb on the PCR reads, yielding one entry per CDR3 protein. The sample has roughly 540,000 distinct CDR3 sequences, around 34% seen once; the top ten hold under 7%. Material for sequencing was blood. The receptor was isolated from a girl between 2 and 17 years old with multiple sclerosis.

The CDR3 reads CATSDSSGRTGTSNTGELFF. Written as DNA, the CDR3 is TGTGCCACCAGTGATTCCTCCGGAAGGACAGGGACCTCGAACACCGGGGAGCTGTTTTTT. This chain links TRBV24-1 with TRBJ2-2, with 8 nucleotides matching TRBD1. V shed 2 bases and J 0 bases; nucleotides not matched to a gene: 13. The length of the CDR3 is 20 residues. The germline CDR1 and CDR2 sequences are KGHDR and SFDVKD.